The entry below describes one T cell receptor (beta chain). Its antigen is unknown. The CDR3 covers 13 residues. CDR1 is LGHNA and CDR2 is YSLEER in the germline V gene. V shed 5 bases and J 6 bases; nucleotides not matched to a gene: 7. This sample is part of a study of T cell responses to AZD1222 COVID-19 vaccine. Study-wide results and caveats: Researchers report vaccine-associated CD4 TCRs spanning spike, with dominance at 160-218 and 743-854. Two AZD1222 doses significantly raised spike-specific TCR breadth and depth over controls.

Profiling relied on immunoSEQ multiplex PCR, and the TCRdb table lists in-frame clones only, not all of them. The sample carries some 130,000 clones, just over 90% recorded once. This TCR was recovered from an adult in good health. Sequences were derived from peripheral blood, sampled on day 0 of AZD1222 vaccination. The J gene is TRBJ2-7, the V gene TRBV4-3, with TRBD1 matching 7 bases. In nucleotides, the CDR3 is TGCGCCAGCAGCTCTAGACAGGGACGCGAGCAGTACTTC. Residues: CASSSRQGREQYF.